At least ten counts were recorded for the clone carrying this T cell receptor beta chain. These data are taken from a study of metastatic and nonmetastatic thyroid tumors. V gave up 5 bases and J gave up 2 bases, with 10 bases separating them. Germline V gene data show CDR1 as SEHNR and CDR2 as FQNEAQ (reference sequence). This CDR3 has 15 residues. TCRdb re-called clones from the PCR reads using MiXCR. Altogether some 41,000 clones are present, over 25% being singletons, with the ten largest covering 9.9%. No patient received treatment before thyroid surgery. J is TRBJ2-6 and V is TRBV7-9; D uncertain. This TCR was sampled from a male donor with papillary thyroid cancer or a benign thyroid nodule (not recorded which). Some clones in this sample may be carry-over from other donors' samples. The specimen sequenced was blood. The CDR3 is CASSRQEPGANVLTF. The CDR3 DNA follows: TGTGCCAGCAGCCGACAAGAACCTGGGGCCAACGTCCTGACTTTC.